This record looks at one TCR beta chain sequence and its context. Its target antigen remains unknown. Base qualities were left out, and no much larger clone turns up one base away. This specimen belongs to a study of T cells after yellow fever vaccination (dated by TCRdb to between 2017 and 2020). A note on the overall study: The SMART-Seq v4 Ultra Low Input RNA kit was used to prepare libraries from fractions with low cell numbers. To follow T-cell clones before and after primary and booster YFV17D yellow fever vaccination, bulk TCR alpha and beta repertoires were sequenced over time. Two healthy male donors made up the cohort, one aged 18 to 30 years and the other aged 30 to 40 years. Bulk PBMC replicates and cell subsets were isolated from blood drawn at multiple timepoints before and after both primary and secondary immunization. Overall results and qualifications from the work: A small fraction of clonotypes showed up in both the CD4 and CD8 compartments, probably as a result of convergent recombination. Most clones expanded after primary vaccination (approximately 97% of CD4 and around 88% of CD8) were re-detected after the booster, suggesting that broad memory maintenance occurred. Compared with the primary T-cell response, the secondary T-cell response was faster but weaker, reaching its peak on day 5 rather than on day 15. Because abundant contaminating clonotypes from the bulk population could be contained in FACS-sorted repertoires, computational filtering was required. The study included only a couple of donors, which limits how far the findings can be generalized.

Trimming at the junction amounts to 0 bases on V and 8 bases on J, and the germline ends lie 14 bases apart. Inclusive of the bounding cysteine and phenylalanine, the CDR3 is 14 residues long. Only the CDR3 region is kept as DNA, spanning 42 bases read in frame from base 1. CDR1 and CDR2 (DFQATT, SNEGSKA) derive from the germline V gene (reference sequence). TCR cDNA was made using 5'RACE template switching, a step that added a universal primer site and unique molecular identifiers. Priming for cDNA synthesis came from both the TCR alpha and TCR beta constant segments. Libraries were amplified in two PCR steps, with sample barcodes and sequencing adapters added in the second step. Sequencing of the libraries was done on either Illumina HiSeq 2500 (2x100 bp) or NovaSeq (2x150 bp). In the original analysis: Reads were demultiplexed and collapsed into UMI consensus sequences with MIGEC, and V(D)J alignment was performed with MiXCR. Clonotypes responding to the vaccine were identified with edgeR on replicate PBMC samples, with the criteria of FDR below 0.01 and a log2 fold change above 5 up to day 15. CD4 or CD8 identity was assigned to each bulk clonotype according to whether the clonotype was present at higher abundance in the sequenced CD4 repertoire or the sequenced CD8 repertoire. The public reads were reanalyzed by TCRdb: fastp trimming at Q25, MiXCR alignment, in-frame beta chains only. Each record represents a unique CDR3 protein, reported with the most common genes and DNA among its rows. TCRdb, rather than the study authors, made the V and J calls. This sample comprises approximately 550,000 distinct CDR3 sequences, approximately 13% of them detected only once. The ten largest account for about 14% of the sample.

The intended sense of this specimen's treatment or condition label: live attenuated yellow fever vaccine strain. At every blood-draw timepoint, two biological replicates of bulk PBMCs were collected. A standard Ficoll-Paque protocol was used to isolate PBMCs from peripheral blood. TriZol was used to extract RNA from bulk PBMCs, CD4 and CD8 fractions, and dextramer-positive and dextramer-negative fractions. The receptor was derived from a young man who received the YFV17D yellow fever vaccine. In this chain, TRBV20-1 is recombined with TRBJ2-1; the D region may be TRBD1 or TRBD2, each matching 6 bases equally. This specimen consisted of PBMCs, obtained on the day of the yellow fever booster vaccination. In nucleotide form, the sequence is TGCAGTGCTAGAGATGGACTACAGGGATATGAGCAGTTCTTC. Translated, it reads CSARDGLQGYEQFF.